The clone carrying this TCR beta chain occurred many times. TCRdb ran MiXCR on the 5' RACE reads and lists one entry per CDR3 protein. The sample includes 650,000 to 800,000 distinct CDR3 sequences, less than 10% of them seen just once. This specimen comes from a study of identical twins. Trimming removed 5 bases from V and 3 bases from J; junction bases left unmatched: 5. The CDR3 contains 14 residues. Germline CDR1 is SGHTA and CDR2 is FQGNSA. Separately, the same data were catalogued under a study of yellow fever vaccine responses in identical twins.

The sequenced sample was PBMCs. This TCR derives from a woman aged 18-29 years in good health. The chain links TRBV7-2 to TRBJ2-3, with 7 nucleotides matching TRBD1. CDR3 sequence reads: CASSPRQGTDTQYF. The CDR3 DNA follows: TGTGCCAGCAGCCCTCGACAGGGAACAGATACGCAGTATTTT.